A single TCR beta chain is shown here with its context. The antigen remains unidentified. The germline V gene encodes CDR1 SEHNR and CDR2 FQNEAQ (reference sequence). V lost 7 bases to trimming and J lost 4 bases, with 16 bases between them. The CDR3 consists of 14 residues. 13 Jbeta primers and 60 Vbeta primers were used for the PCR. TCRdb's copy holds only in-frame clones and misses some; the assay was immunoSEQ multiplex PCR. Here the sample spans about 130,000 clones, roughly four fifths being singletons. This entry comes from a study of cytomegalovirus exposure and HLA in healthy donors. In the study overall: An earlier analysis found some 100 million unique TCR beta sequences from about 179 million T cells. Study conclusions and caveats: Segments of the TCR beta V type were, in most cases, productive about 87% or about 30% of the time in an earlier analysis.

The sequence came from a woman in her thirties or forties in good health and CMV-seropositive. The V and J genes are TRBV7-9 and TRBJ1-2, with a weak D call TRBD1 (5 bases). The sample taken for sequencing was PBMCs. In DNA, the CDR3 is TGTGCCAGCACCCAAATCGAGACAGCCTATGGCTACACCTTC. It specifies CASTQIETAYGYTF.